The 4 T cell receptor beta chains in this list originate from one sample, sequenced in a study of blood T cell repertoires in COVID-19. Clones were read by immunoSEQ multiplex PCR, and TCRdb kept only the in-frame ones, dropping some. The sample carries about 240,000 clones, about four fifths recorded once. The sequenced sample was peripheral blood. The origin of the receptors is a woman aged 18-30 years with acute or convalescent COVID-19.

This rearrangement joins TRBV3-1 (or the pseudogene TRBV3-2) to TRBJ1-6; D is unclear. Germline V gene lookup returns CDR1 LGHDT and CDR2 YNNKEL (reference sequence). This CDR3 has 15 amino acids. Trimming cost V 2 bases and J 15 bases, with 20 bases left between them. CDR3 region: CASSQRDDVRDRLHF. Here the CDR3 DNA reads TGTGCCAGCAGCCAAAGAGATGATGTCCGGGATCGCCTCCACTTT.

CDR3 amino acids: CASSQYMWNTEAFF. In DNA, the CDR3 is TGCGCCAGCAGCCAATACATGTGGAACACTGAAGCTTTCTTT. V usage is TRBV4-3 and J usage is TRBJ1-1; D unclear. Per germline, CDR1 LGHNA and CDR2 YSLEER. The CDR3 has 14 amino acids. V dropped 2 bases and J dropped 1 base, with 8 bases sitting between them.

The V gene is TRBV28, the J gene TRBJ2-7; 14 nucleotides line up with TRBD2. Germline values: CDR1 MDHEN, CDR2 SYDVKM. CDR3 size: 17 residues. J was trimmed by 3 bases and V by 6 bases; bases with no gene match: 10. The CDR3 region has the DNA TGTGCCAGCAGCCCGGGACTAGCGGGAGTCACTCACTACGAGCAGTACTTC. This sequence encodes CASSPGLAGVTHYEQYF.

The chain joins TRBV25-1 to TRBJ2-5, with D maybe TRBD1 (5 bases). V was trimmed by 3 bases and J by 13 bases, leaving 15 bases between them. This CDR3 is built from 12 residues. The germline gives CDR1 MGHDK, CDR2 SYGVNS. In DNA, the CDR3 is TGTGCCAGCAGTGACACTGGGGCAACGCCGTACTTC. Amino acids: CASSDTGATPYF.